The 27 T cell receptor beta chains reported below all come from one sample, sequenced in a study of blood T cell repertoires in COVID-19. The method was immunoSEQ multiplex PCR; TCRdb's version includes in-frame clones alone and lacks a portion of them. The sample consists of around 230,000 clones, approximately 84% of them appearing once. The specimen sequenced was peripheral blood. The receptors stem from a woman of 80 years or more with acute or convalescent COVID-19.

This chain joins TRBV11-2 and TRBJ2-7, with D possibly TRBD1 on 5 matching bases. CDR1 and CDR2 (germline): SGHAT, FQNNGV. Deletions cut 5 bases from V and 4 bases from J, with 9 bases between. This CDR3 is 12 amino acids long. Written as DNA, the CDR3 is TGTGCCAGCAGCAGAGACAGATACGAGCAGTACTTC. Its translation: CASSRDRYEQYF.

The gene calls are TRBV7-9 and TRBJ2-7; 7 nucleotides align to TRBD1. Losses at the gene ends were 3 bases for V and 0 bases for J; bases not matched to a gene: 14. CDR1 SEHNR and CDR2 FQNEAQ come from the germline V gene (reference sequence). The CDR3 has 18 amino acids. The CDR3 region has the DNA TGTGCCAGCAGCTTTCCCGGCAGGGGACAGTTCAGCTCCTACGAGCAGTACTTC. Translation: CASSFPGRGQFSSYEQYF.

This clone was observed a handful of times. The V gene is TRBV29-1, the J gene TRBJ1-1; 10 bases map to TRBD1. V was pared by 8 bases and J by 3 bases, with 15 bases of the junction left unmatched. This CDR3 comprises 16 residues. Germline V CDR1 and CDR2: SQVTM, ANQGSEA. The CDR3 region is CSSPRDRGGGYTEAFF. The CDR3 nucleotides read TGCAGCTCCCCCCGGGACAGGGGAGGCGGGTACACTGAAGCTTTCTTT.

The J gene is TRBJ2-2, the V gene TRBV5-1; 7 bases map to TRBD2. This CDR3 spans 16 amino acids. The germline CDR1 and CDR2 sequences are SGHRS and YFSETQ. V gave up 0 bases and J gave up 0 bases; unmatched junction bases: 2. The CDR3 here is CASSLVRGANTGELFF. As DNA, the CDR3 is TGCGCCAGCAGCTTGGTTCGGGGGGCGAACACCGGGGAGCTGTTTTTT.

The CDR3 DNA reads TGTGCCAGCAGCCAAACGACAGGGAGTGAGCAGTTCTTC. This translates into CASSQTTGSEQFF. This rearrangement joins TRBV6-5 to TRBJ2-1; 7 bases align to TRBD1. In germline, CDR1 is MNHEY, CDR2 SVGAGI. V was pared by 6 bases and J by 9 bases, with 8 bases of the junction left unmatched. The CDR3 sequence is 13 residues long.

This chain joins TRBV5-1 and TRBJ2-1; a possible D gene is TRBD2 (6 bases). Trimming left V 2 bases short and J 6 bases short, with 12 bases between. This CDR3 contains 14 residues. Germline loops: CDR1 SGHRS, CDR2 YFSETQ. The CDR3 DNA reads TGCGCCAGCAGCTTTATGACTAGTACCAATGAGCAGTTCTTC. Residues: CASSFMTSTNEQFF.

V and J are TRBV2 and TRBJ2-5; TRBD1 aligns across 9 bases. The CDR3 extends over 14 amino acids. Germline trimming cut 3 bases from V and 4 bases from J; bases unmatched to any gene: 3. The germline V gene encodes CDR1 SNHLY and CDR2 FYNNEI. The CDR3: CASSDQGQGETQYF. The CDR3 DNA reads as TGTGCCAGCAGTGATCAGGGACAGGGAGAGACCCAGTACTTC.

This chain uses TRBV7-6 with TRBJ2-5, with D possibly matching TRBD1 (6 bases). Trimming stripped 1 base from V and 5 bases from J, with 11 bases between. The CDR3 is 14 residues long. In germline, CDR1 is SGHVS, CDR2 FNYEAQ. Here the CDR3 DNA reads TGTGCCAGCAGCTTAGTGGGGGCCTGGGAGACCCAGTACTTC. Its protein is CASSLVGAWETQYF.

A few counts support this clone. The chain couples TRBV27 to TRBJ1-2; TRBD1 aligns across 7 bases. V gave up 5 bases and J gave up 4 bases; unmatched junction bases: 16. The CDR3 contains 17 residues. Germline CDR1 MNHEY, CDR2 SMNVEV (reference sequence). CDR3 protein: CASSPDSTGVSIYGYTF. The CDR3 DNA reads as TGTGCCAGCAGTCCCGACTCAACAGGGGTTTCTATCTATGGCTACACCTTC.

The rearrangement joins TRBV2 to TRBJ2-4, with 13 bases aligning to TRBD2. The CDR3 sequence is 14 residues long. Germline CDR1 is SNHLY and CDR2 is FYNNEI. J lost 7 bases, V lost 6 bases, and 3 bases had no gene match. The CDR3 spells CASRGLAGANIQYF. The CDR3 region has the DNA TGTGCCAGCAGAGGACTAGCGGGGGCCAACATTCAGTACTTC. The variable domain in full, completed from reference TRBV2 and TRBJ2-4, reads EPEVTQTPSHQVTQMGQEVILRCVPISNHLYFYWYRQILGQKVEFLVSFYNNEISEKSEIFDDQFSVERPDGSNFTLKIRSTKLEDSAMYFCASRGLAGANIQYFGAGTRLSVL.

V and J are TRBV6-5 and TRBJ1-2, with 8 bases aligning to TRBD1. Germline trimming cut 4 bases from V and 7 bases from J; bases unmatched to any gene: 5. There are 13 residues in the CDR3. Germline assignment: CDR1 MNHEY and CDR2 SVGAGI. CDR3 in amino acids: CASSSGQGIGYTF. CDR3 nucleotide sequence: TGTGCCAGCAGTTCCGGACAGGGCATTGGCTACACCTTC.

The chain is built from TRBV5-4 and TRBJ2-7, with 9 bases identical to TRBD1. Germline V gene lookup returns CDR1 SGHNT and CDR2 YYREEE (reference sequence). This CDR3 comprises 16 residues. J was trimmed by 1 base and V by 4 bases; bases with no gene match: 9. The DNA of the CDR3 is TGTGCCAGCAGCCCCCACCCGGGACAGGGTTCCTACGAGCAGTACTTC. Translated, it gives CASSPHPGQGSYEQYF.

This clone was counted only a few times. This rearrangement joins TRBV11-1 to TRBJ1-1; 7 bases map to TRBD1. Germline V gene lookup returns CDR1 SGHAT and CDR2 FQDESV (reference sequence). The V and J ends lost 6 bases and 11 bases, in that order; junction bases with no gene match: 9. The CDR3 is made up of 12 amino acids. CDR3 bases: TGTGCCAGCAGTCAAGACAGGGTGGGTGCTTTCTTT. Amino acids: CASSQDRVGAFF.

The rearrangement joins TRBV11-3 to TRBJ2-2; D perhaps matches TRBD2 (6 bases). Germline assignment: CDR1 SGHNT and CDR2 YENEEA. Trimming left V 1 base short and J 6 bases short, with 12 bases between. There are 15 residues in the CDR3. The CDR3 loop reads CASSLAGGSSGELFF. DNA for the CDR3: TGTGCCAGCAGCTTAGCCGGAGGGTCGTCCGGGGAGCTGTTTTTT.

The J gene is TRBJ2-3, the V gene TRBV11-2; 8 bases agree with TRBD1. The CDR3 loop spans 16 amino acids. Germline CDR1 and CDR2: SGHAT and FQNNGV. V was pared by 4 bases and J by 4 bases, with 10 bases of the junction left unmatched. CDR3 residues: CASSSLARQGPDTQYF. The CDR3 nucleotides read TGTGCCAGCAGCTCTCTAGCGCGACAGGGGCCAGATACGCAGTATTTT.

This clone was observed a handful of times. The J gene is TRBJ2-7, the V gene TRBV27, with 11 bases lining up with TRBD2. Germline V CDR1 and CDR2: MNHEY, SMNVEV (reference sequence). The CDR3 has 15 amino acids. The V and J ends lost 6 bases and 4 bases, in that order; junction bases with no gene match: 8. The CDR3 nucleotides read TGTGCCAGCAGCCCCGACGGACTAGCGGGTTACGAGCAGTACTTC. This translates into CASSPDGLAGYEQYF.

This chain links TRBV6-6 with TRBJ1-1, with D uncertain. This CDR3 is 11 amino acids long. CDR1 MNHNY and CDR2 SVGAGI come from the germline V gene (reference sequence). V was cut by 10 bases and J by 2 bases, with 8 bases left in between. CDR3 coding DNA: TGTGCCACGCGGGCAAACACTGAAGCTTTCTTT. Protein sequence: CATRANTEAFF.

This clone was observed a handful of times. This chain links TRBV28 with TRBJ2-7, with 7 bases fitting TRBD2. The CDR3 totals 12 residues. Germline-derived CDR1 and CDR2 are MDHEN and SYDVKM. With 6 bases clipped from V and 4 bases from J, the junction kept 3 bases outside the gene matches. This CDR3 is CASRGLLYEQYF. The CDR3, as DNA: TGTGCCAGCAGGGGACTACTTTACGAGCAGTACTTC.

The chain employs TRBV11-3 and TRBJ2-5; 8 bases map to TRBD2. J was trimmed by 0 bases and V by 2 bases; bases with no gene match: 8. The CDR3 has 17 amino acids. Germline V gene lookup returns CDR1 SGHNT and CDR2 YENEEA. This CDR3 reads CASSLRAGGLNQETQYF. The DNA for the CDR3 is TGTGCCAGCAGCTTACGTGCGGGGGGCCTCAACCAAGAGACCCAGTACTTC.

The chain combines TRBV5-1 with TRBJ2-1; 9 nucleotides agree with TRBD1. The ends lost 4 bases at V and 8 bases at J; junction bases unmatched: 10. This CDR3 contains 15 residues. Germline CDR1 reads SGHRS; CDR2 reads YFSETQ. Here the CDR3 reads CASSPGTGSLDEQFF. As DNA, the CDR3 is TGCGCCAGCAGCCCCGGGACAGGGAGCTTGGATGAGCAGTTCTTC.

This clone was counted a few times. This chain joins TRBV4-1 and TRBJ2-3; 10 positions agree with TRBD2. The junction had 4 bases not matched to a gene; V was cut back by 5 bases and J by 5 bases. This CDR3 comprises 14 residues. CDR1 is MGHRA and CDR2 is YSYEKL in the germline V gene. The CDR3 loop reads CASSKGLAVDTQYF. DNA of the CDR3: TGCGCCAGCAGCAAAGGACTAGCGGTAGATACGCAGTATTTT.

The V gene is TRBV2, the J gene TRBJ2-1; TRBD1 agrees at 9 bases. After removal of 6 bases from V and 7 bases from J, the junction contained 4 bases not matched to a gene. CDR1 and CDR2 (germline): SNHLY, FYNNEI. This CDR3 is built from 13 residues. The CDR3 DNA is TGTGCCAGCAGGGGACAGGGAGGTAATGAGCAGTTCTTC. Protein product: CASRGQGGNEQFF.

This chain links TRBV5-1 with TRBJ1-3; no clear D. CDR3 length: 12 residues. Germline assignment: CDR1 SGHRS and CDR2 YFSETQ. Trimming left V 4 bases short and J 3 bases short, with 5 bases between. This CDR3 reads CASSNSGNTIYF. In DNA form, the CDR3 reads TGCGCCAGCAGCAACAGTGGAAACACCATATATTTT.

V is TRBV30 and J is TRBJ1-5; 7 positions match TRBD1. Germline values: CDR1 GTSNPN, CDR2 SVGIG (reference sequence). The V gene end was trimmed by 2 bases and the J gene end by 2 bases; junction bases not matched to a gene: 0. CDR3 length: 13 residues. The CDR3 sequence is CAWSTGGNQPQHF. As DNA, the CDR3 is TGTGCCTGGAGTACAGGGGGCAATCAGCCCCAGCATTTT.

The chain carries TRBV10-3 and TRBJ2-7, with TRBD1 matching over 8 bases. The CDR3 covers 16 residues. Germline CDR1 reads ENHRY; CDR2 reads SYGVKD. The junction had 18 bases not matched to a gene; V was cut back by 8 bases and J by 6 bases. Written as DNA, the CDR3 is TGTGCCATCTCCACTTCCTTAGGACAGGGAGAAGCCGAGCAGTACTTC. Residues: CAISTSLGQGEAEQYF.

The J gene is TRBJ1-2, the V gene TRBV6-5, with 8 bases matching TRBD1. The V segment lost 5 bases and the J segment 3 bases; nucleotides outside the gene matches: 8. In germline, CDR1 is MNHEY, CDR2 SVGAGI. The CDR3 sequence is 15 residues long. The CDR3 region is CASSLRAGGYYGYTF. For the CDR3, the DNA is TGTGCCAGCAGTCTCCGGGCAGGGGGCTACTATGGCTACACCTTC.

The V call is TRBV28, the J call TRBJ1-5; D is uncertain. From germline, CDR1 is MDHEN and CDR2 SYDVKM. This CDR3 contains 14 residues. V was cut by 5 bases and J by 0 bases, with 8 bases left in between. The CDR3 DNA reads TGTGCCAGCAGTCGAGGATATAGCAATCAGCCCCAGCATTTT. Encoded protein: CASSRGYSNQPQHF. Using reference TRBV28 and TRBJ1-5 for the parts outside the CDR3, the full variable domain is DVKVTQSSRYLVKRTGEKVFLECVQDMDHENMFWYRQDPGLGLRLIYFSYDVKMKEKGDIPEGYSVSREKKERFSLILESASTNQTSMYLCASSRGYSNQPQHFGDGTRLSIL.